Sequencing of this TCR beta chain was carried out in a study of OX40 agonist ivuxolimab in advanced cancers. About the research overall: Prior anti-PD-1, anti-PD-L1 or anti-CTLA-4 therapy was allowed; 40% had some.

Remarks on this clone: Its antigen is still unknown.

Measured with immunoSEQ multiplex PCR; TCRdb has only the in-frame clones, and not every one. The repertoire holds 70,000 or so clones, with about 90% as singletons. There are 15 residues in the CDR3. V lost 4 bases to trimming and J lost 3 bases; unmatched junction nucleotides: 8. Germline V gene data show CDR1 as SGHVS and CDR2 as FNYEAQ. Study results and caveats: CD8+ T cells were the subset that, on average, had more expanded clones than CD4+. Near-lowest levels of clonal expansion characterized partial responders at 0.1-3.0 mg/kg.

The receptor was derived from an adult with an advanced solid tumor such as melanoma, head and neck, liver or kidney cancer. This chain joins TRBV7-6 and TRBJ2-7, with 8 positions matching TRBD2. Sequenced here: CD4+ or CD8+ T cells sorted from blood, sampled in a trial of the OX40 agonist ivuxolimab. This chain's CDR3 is CASSSDSGGFYEQYF. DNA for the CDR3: TGTGCCAGCAGCTCCGACAGCGGGGGCTTCTACGAGCAGTACTTC.